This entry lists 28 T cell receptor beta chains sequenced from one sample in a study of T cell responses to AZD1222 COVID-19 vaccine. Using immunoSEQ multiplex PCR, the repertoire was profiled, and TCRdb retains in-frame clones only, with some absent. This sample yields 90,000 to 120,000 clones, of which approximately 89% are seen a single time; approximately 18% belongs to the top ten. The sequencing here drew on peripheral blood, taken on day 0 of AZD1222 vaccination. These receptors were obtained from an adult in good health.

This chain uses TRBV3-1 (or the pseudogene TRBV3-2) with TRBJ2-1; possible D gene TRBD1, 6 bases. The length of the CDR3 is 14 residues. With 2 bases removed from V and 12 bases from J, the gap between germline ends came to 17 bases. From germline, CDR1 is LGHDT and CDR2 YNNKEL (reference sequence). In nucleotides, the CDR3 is TGTGCCAGCAGCCAAACCATACAGGGTCGGGGGCAGTTCTTC. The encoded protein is CASSQTIQGRGQFF.

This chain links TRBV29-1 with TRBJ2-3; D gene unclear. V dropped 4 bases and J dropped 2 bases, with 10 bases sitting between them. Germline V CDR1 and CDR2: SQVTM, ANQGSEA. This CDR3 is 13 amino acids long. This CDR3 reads CSVVGWVTDTQYF. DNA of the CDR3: TGCAGCGTTGTCGGTTGGGTCACAGATACGCAGTATTTT.

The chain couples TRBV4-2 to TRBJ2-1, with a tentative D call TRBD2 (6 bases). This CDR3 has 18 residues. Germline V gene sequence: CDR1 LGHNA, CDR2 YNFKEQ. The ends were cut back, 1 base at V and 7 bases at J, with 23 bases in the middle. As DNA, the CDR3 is TGTGCCAGCAGCCAAGGGGAAATCGGCCGGGGGTCGAGTAATGAGCAGTTCTTC. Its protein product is CASSQGEIGRGSSNEQFF.

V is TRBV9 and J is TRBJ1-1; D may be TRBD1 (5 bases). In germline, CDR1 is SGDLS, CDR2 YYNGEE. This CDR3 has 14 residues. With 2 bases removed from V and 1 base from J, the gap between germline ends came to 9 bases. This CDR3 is CASSVGTANTEAFF. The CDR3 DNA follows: TGTGCCAGCAGCGTCGGGACCGCGAACACTGAAGCTTTCTTT.

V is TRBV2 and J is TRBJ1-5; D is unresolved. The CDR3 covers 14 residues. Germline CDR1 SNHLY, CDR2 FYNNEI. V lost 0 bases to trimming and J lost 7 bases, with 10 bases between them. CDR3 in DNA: TGTGCCAGCAGTGAAGCGAGCCAGGCGCAGCCCCAGCATTTT. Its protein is CASSEASQAQPQHF.

This CDR3 is CATSRDRVRGYANTGELFF. Here the CDR3 DNA reads TGTGCCACCAGCAGAGATCGGGTCAGGGGGTACGCGAACACCGGGGAGCTGTTTTTT. The gene calls are TRBV15 and TRBJ2-2, with 7 bases aligning to TRBD1. The germline V gene encodes CDR1 LNHNV and CDR2 YYDKDF (reference sequence). J lost 0 bases, V lost 0 bases, and 10 bases had no gene match. CDR3 length: 19 residues.

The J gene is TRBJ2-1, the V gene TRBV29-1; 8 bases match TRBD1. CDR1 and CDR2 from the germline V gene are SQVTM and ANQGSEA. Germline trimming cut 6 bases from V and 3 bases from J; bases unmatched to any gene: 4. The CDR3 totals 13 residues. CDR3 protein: CSVLGTGYNEQFF. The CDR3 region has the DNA TGCAGCGTACTCGGGACAGGCTACAATGAGCAGTTCTTC.

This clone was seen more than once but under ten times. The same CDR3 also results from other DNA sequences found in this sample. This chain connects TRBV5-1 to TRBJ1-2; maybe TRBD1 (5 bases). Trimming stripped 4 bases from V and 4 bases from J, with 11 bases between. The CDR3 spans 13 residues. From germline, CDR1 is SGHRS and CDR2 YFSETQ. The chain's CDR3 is CASSPDSLYGYTF. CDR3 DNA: TGCGCCAGCAGCCCCGACAGCCTCTATGGCTACACCTTC.

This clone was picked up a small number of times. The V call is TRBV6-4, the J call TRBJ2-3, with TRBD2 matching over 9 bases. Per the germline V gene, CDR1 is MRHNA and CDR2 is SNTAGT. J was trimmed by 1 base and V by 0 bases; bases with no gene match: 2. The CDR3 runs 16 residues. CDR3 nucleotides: TGTGCCAGCAGTGACTCGGTAGCGGGGGGCACAGATACGCAGTATTTT. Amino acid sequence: CASSDSVAGGTDTQYF.

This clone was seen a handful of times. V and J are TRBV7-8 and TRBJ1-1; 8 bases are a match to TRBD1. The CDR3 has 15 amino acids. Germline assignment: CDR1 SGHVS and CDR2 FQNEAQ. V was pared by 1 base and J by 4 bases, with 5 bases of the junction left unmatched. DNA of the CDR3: TGTGCCAGCAGCTTAGGGTCCACAGGGGGCACTGAAGCTTTCTTT. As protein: CASSLGSTGGTEAFF.

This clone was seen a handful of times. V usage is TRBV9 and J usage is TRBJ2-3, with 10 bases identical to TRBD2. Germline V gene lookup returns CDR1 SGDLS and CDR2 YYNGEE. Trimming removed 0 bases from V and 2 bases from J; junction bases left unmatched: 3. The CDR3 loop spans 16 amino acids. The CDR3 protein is CASSVEAGGFTDTQYF. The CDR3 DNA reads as TGTGCCAGCAGCGTAGAAGCGGGGGGGTTCACAGATACGCAGTATTTT.

In DNA form, the CDR3 reads TGTGCCAGCAGTTACGCCGGGGAGCTGTTTTTT. Translating gives CASSYAGELFF. The rearrangement uses TRBV6-5 and TRBJ2-2; D is unclear. Germline assignment: CDR1 MNHEY and CDR2 SVGAGI. The V end lost 2 bases, the J end lost 6 bases, and 1 base lay between the germline ends. The CDR3 spans 11 residues.

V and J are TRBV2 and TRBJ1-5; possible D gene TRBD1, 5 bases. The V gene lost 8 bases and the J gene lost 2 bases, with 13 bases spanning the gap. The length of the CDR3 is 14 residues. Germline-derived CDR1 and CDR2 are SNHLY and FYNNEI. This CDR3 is CASLLGDRNQPQHF. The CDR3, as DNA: TGTGCCAGCTTATTAGGGGATCGCAATCAGCCCCAGCATTTT.

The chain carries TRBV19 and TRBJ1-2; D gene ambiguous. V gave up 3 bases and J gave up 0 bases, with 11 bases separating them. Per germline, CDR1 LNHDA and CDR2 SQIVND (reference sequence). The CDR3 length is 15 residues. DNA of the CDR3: TGTGCCAGTAGTATTTGGAGTTCTGCTAACTATGGCTACACCTTC. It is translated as CASSIWSSANYGYTF.

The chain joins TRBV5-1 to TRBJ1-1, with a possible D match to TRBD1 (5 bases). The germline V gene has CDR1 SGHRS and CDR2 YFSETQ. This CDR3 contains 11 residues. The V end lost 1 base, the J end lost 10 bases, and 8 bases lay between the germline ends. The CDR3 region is CASSLRGAAFF. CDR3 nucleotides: TGCGCCAGCAGCTTGAGGGGAGCAGCTTTCTTT.

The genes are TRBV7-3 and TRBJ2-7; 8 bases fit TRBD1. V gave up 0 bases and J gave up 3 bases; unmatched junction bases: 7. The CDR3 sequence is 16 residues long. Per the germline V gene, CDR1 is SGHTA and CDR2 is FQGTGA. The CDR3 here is CASSLTGTGTLYEQYF. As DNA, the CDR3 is TGTGCCAGCAGCTTAACGGGGACAGGCACGCTCTACGAGCAGTACTTC.

The CDR3: CASSADGDRGTEAFF. CDR3 nucleotide sequence: TGTGCCAGCAGCGCAGACGGGGACAGGGGGACTGAAGCTTTCTTT. The V call is TRBV7-9, the J call TRBJ1-1; 11 positions agree with TRBD1. The V gene's germline CDR1 is SEHNR and CDR2 FQNEAQ (reference sequence). Unmatched junction bases numbered 7, after V lost 5 bases and J lost 5 bases. This CDR3 has 15 residues.

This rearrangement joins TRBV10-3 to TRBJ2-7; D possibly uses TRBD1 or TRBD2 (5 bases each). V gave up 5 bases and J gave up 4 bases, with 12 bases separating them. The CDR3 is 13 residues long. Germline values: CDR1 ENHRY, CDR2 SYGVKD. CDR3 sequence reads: CAISLGTGYEQYF. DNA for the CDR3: TGTGCCATCAGTCTTGGGACCGGTTACGAGCAGTACTTC.

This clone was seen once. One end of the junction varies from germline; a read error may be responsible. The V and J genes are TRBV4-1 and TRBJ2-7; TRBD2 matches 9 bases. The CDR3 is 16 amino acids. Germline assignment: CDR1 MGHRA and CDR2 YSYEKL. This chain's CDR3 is CASSRSLAGSSCEQYF. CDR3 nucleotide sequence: TGCGCCAGCAGCAGATCTCTAGCGGGGAGTTCCTGCGAGCAGTACTTC.

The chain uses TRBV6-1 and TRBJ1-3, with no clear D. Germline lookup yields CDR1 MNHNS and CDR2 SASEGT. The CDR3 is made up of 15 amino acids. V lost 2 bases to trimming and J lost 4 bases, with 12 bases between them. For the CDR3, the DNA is TGTGCCAGCAGTGAACTGGGATCCTCGGGAAACACCATATATTTT. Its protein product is CASSELGSSGNTIYF.

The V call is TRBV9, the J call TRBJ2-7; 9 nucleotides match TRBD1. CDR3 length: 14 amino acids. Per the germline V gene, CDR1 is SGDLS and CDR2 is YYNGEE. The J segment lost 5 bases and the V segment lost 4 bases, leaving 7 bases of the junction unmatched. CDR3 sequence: CASSPSGQGNEQYF. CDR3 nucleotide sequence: TGTGCCAGCAGCCCCAGCGGACAGGGGAACGAGCAGTACTTC.

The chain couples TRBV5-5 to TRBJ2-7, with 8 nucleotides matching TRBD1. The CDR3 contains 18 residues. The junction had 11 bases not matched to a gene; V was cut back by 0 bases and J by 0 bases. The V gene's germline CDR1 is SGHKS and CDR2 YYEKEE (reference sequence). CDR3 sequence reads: CASSLGSRGTGNSYEQYF. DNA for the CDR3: TGTGCCAGCAGCTTGGGCAGTCGAGGGACAGGTAACTCCTACGAGCAGTACTTC.

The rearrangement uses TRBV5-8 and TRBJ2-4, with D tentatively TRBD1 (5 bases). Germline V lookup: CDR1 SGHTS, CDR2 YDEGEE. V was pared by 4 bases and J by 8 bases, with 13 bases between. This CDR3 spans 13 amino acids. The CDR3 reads CASSTYEGDIQYF. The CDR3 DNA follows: TGTGCCAGCAGCACATACGAAGGGGACATTCAGTACTTC.

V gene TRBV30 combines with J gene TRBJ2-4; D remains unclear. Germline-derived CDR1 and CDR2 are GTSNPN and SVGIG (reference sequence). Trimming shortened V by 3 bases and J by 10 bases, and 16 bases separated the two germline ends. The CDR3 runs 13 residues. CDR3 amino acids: CAWSVRPQGIQYF. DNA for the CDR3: TGTGCCTGGAGCGTCCGGCCCCAAGGTATTCAGTACTTC.

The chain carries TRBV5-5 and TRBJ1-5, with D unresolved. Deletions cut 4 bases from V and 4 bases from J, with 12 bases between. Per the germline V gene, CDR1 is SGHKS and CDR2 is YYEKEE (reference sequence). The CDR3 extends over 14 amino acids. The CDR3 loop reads CASSPARSNQPQHF. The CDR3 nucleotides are TGTGCCAGCAGCCCAGCTAGGAGTAATCAGCCCCAGCATTTT. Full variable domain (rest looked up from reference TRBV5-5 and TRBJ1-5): DAGVTQSPTHLIKTRGQQVTLRCSPISGHKSVSWYQQVLGQGPQFIFQYYEKEERGRGNFPDRFSARQFPNYSSELNVNALLLGDSALYLCASSPARSNQPQHFGDGTRLSIL.

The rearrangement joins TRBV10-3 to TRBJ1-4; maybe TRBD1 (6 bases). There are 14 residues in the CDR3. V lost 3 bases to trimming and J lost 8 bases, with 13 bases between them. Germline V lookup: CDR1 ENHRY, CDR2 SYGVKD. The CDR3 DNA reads TGTGCCATCAGTGAAGGACAGATGGGGGAAAAACTGTTTTTT. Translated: CAISEGQMGEKLFF.

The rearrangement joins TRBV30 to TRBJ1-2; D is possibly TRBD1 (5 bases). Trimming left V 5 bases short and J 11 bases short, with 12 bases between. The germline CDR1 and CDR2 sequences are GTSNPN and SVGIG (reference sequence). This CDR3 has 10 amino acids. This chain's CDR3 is CAWGQERYTF. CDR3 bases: TGTGCCTGGGGACAAGAACGTTACACCTTC.

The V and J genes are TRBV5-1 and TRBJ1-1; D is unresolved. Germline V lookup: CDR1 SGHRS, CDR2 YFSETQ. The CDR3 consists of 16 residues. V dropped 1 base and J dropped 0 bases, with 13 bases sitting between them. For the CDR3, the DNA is TGCGCCAGCAGCTTGTGGTGGGGTTCCATGAACACTGAAGCTTTCTTT. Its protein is CASSLWWGSMNTEAFF.